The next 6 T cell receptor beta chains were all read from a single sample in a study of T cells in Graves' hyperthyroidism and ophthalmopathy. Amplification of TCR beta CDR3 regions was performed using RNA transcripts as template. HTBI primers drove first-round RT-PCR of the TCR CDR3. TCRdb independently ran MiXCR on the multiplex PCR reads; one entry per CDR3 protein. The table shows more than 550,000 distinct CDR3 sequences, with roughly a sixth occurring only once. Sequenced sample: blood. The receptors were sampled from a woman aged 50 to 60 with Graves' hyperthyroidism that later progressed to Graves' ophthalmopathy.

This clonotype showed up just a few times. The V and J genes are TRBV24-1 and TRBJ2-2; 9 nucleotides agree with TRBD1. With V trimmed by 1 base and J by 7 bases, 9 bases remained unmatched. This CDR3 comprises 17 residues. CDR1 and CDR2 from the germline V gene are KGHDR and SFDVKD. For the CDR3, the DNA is TGTGCCACCAGTGATTTATCCGGGACAGGGAACGTCGGGGAGCTGTTTTTT. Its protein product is CATSDLSGTGNVGELFF.

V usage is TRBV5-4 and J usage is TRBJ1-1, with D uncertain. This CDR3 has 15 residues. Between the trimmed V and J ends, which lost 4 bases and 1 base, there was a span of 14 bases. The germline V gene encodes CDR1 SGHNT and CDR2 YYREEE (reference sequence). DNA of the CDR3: TGTGCCAGCAGCCCGGAGAGGTGGAGGAACACTGAAGCTTTCTTT. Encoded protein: CASSPERWRNTEAFF.

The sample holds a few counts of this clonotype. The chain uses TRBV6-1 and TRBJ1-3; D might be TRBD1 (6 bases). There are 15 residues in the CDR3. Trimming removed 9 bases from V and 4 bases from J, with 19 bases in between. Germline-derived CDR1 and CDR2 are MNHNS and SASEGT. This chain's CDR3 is CASKDRASDGNTIYF. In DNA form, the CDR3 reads TGTGCCAGTAAGGACAGAGCCTCGGACGGAAACACCATATATTTT.

The DNA for the CDR3 is TGCAGTGCGGACAAGGGAGGCCCTGAAGCTTTCTTT. It yields the protein CSADKGGPEAFF. The chain recombines TRBV20-1 with TRBJ1-1, with D perhaps matching TRBD1 (5 bases). Germline V CDR1 and CDR2: DFQATT, SNEGSKA (reference sequence). The V and J ends lost 6 bases and 6 bases respectively, with 14 bases between them. The CDR3 is 12 amino acids.

CDR3 residues: CASSQFEVRETQYF. CDR3 nucleotide sequence: TGTGCCAGCAGCCAATTCGAGGTCAGAGAGACCCAGTACTTC. The J gene is TRBJ2-5, the V gene TRBV14; no clear D. Per germline, CDR1 SGHDN and CDR2 FVKESK. This CDR3 spans 14 amino acids. V lost 2 bases to trimming and J lost 4 bases, with 11 bases between them.

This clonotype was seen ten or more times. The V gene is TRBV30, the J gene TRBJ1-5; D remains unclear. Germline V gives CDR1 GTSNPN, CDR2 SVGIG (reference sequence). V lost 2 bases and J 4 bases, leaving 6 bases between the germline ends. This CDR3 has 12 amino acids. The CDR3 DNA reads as TGTGCCTGGAGTAATCAGAATCAGCCCCAGCATTTT. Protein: CAWSNQNQPQHF. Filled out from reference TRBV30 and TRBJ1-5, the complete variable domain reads SQTIHQWPATLVQPVGSPLSLECTVEGTSNPNLYWYRQAAGRGLQLLFYSVGIGQISSEVPQNLSASRPQDRQFILSSKKLLLSDSGFYLCAWSNQNQPQHFGDGTRLSIL.